Below are 20 T cell receptor beta chains sequenced from a single sample in a study of cytomegalovirus exposure and HLA in healthy donors. Only in-frame clones appear in the TCRdb table, and some are missing; sequencing was by immunoSEQ multiplex PCR. This table holds over 70,000 clones, around 94% found once. What was sequenced was PBMCs. These receptors all stem from a woman aged 18-30 years in good health and CMV-seronegative.

This clone has only one observation. The rearrangement links TRBV4-3 to TRBJ2-5; TRBD1 matches at 8 bases. With V trimmed by 4 bases and J by 0 bases, 4 bases remained unmatched. CDR1 is LGHNA and CDR2 is YSLEER in the germline V gene. CDR3 length: 15 residues. This CDR3 is CASSPKTGDQETQYF. CDR3 nucleotide sequence: TGCGCCAGCAGCCCAAAGACAGGGGACCAAGAGACCCAGTACTTC.

To note about this clone: The conserved phenylalanine or tryptophan normally closing the CDR3 is absent here, so this likely arose from a read error. No DNA is shown, since the ends of the CDR3 on it are uncertain; the CDR3 is the one TCRdb lists. This chain joins TRBV25-1 and TRBJ2-4; TRBD2 is the table's D call and was not checked against the DNA. Including both end residues, the CDR3 is 11 amino acids long. Germline values: CDR1 MGHDK, CDR2 SYGVNS. CDR3 in amino acids: CASSSGGDVPL.

The chain is built from TRBV2 and TRBJ2-3; 8 nucleotides agree with TRBD1. CDR3 size: 16 residues. The J segment lost 2 bases and the V segment lost 5 bases, leaving 9 bases of the junction unmatched. The germline V gene has CDR1 SNHLY and CDR2 FYNNEI. CDR3 loop: CASSLGTGLITDTQYF. DNA for the CDR3: TGTGCCAGCAGTTTAGGGACAGGCCTGATCACAGATACGCAGTATTTT.

This chain joins TRBV2 and TRBJ2-2; 11 bases align to TRBD2. Germline trimming cut 3 bases from V and 5 bases from J; bases unmatched to any gene: 8. Germline V gives CDR1 SNHLY, CDR2 FYNNEI. The CDR3 sequence is 17 residues long. The CDR3 sequence is CASSETSGVIETGELFF. The DNA of the CDR3 is TGTGCCAGCAGTGAGACTAGCGGGGTAATCGAGACCGGGGAGCTGTTTTTT.

The chain combines TRBV7-9 with TRBJ1-5; possible D gene TRBD1, 6 bases. Looked up from germline, CDR1 is SEHNR and CDR2 is FQNEAQ (reference sequence). V lost 2 bases to trimming and J lost 4 bases, with 15 bases between them. The CDR3 loop spans 16 amino acids. The DNA for the CDR3 is TGTGCCAGCAGCTTATGGGGTCGGCAGGGGAATCAGCCCCAGCATTTT. It encodes CASSLWGRQGNQPQHF.

This sequence joins TRBV9 and TRBJ2-7; 8 nucleotides agree with TRBD2. V was pared by 3 bases and J by 2 bases, with 4 bases of the junction left unmatched. Germline values: CDR1 SGDLS, CDR2 YYNGEE. There are 14 residues in the CDR3. Written as DNA, the CDR3 is TGTGCCAGCAGCGCCCGGGGGGGGCCCTACGAGCAGTACTTC. Protein product: CASSARGGPYEQYF.

The genes are TRBV2 and TRBJ1-3, with D possibly matching TRBD1 (6 bases). The V and J ends lost 7 bases and 0 bases respectively, with 13 bases between them. This CDR3 spans 15 amino acids. Germline assignment: CDR1 SNHLY and CDR2 FYNNEI. For the CDR3, the DNA is TGTGCCAGCACGGGGGGGCATTCCTCTGGAAACACCATATATTTT. This translates into CASTGGHSSGNTIYF.

The chain is built from TRBV30 and TRBJ1-3; D might be TRBD1 (5 bases). Trimming pared 1 base from V and 1 base from J, leaving 8 bases between. This CDR3 region has 14 residues. Germline V CDR1 and CDR2: GTSNPN, SVGIG (reference sequence). This CDR3 reads CAWSAGGSGNTIYF. In DNA, the CDR3 is TGTGCCTGGAGTGCCGGGGGTTCTGGAAACACCATATATTTT. Full variable domain (outside the CDR3, taken from reference TRBV30 and TRBJ1-3): SQTIHQWPATLVQPVGSPLSLECTVEGTSNPNLYWYRQAAGRGLQLLFYSVGIGQISSEVPQNLSASRPQDRQFILSSKKLLLSDSGFYLCAWSAGGSGNTIYFGEGSWLTVV.

The genes are TRBV7-2 and TRBJ1-4; the D is unclear. This CDR3 comprises 12 residues. Germline V gives CDR1 SGHTA, CDR2 FQGNSA. The V and J ends lost 1 base and 11 bases respectively, with 8 bases between them. The CDR3 spells CASSLGVGKLFF. For the CDR3, the DNA is TGTGCCAGCAGCTTAGGGGTCGGGAAACTGTTTTTT. The full variable domain, rest sourced from reference TRBV7-2 and TRBJ1-4, is GAGVSQSPSNKVTEKGKDVELRCDPISGHTALYWYRQSLGQGLEFLIYFQGNSAPDKSGLPSDRFSAERTGGSVSTLTIQRTQQEDSAVYLCASSLGVGKLFFGSGTQLSVL.

This chain links TRBV6-6 with TRBJ1-5, with 7 bases fitting TRBD1. Germline values: CDR1 MNHNY, CDR2 SVGAGI (reference sequence). V was clipped by 0 bases and J by 4 bases; unmatched bases: 3. CDR3 size: 15 residues. CDR3 coding DNA: TGTGCCAGCAGTTACTCAGACAGGGCGAATCAGCCCCAGCATTTT. It translates to CASSYSDRANQPQHF.

The chain is built from TRBV6-1 and TRBJ1-5; the match to TRBD1 covers 7 bases. Losses at the gene ends were 5 bases for V and 7 bases for J; bases not matched to a gene: 11. CDR1 MNHNS and CDR2 SASEGT come from the germline V gene. The CDR3 runs to 15 residues. In nucleotides, the CDR3 is TGTGCCAGCAGTTTAGACAGGGAGCAAGGGCAGCCCCAGCATTTT. Translating it yields CASSLDREQGQPQHF.

The chain carries TRBV9 and TRBJ1-2; a possible D gene is TRBD1 (5 bases). Trimming took 4 bases from V and 1 from J, leaving 17 bases between them. Germline V gene data show CDR1 as SGDLS and CDR2 as YYNGEE. This CDR3 spans 16 amino acids. Here the CDR3 DNA reads TGTGCCAGCAGCAACGAACAATGGGGGGTTAACTATGGCTACACCTTC. The encoded protein is CASSNEQWGVNYGYTF.

V usage is TRBV5-5 and J usage is TRBJ1-2; TRBD1 matches 7 bases. V gave up 6 bases and J gave up 4 bases; unmatched junction bases: 6. CDR3 length equals 13 residues. Germline V lookup: CDR1 SGHKS, CDR2 YYEKEE (reference sequence). CDR3 sequence: CASKEGAGYGYTF. The CDR3 nucleotides read TGTGCCAGCAAAGAGGGGGCCGGCTATGGCTACACCTTC.

The chain joins TRBV29-1 to TRBJ1-5, with 7 bases that match TRBD1. CDR3 length equals 13 residues. Germline loops: CDR1 SQVTM, CDR2 ANQGSEA. V lost 5 bases and J lost 5; bases outside the gene matches: 6. The DNA of the CDR3 is TGCAGCGTTAGACAGGGAAATGATCAGCCCCAGCATTTT. This encodes CSVRQGNDQPQHF.

The chain employs TRBV9 and TRBJ2-7; D is unclear. The germline V and J ends were trimmed by 0 bases and 2 bases, with 12 bases remaining between them. CDR1 is SGDLS, CDR2 YYNGEE, per germline. This CDR3 region has 15 residues. The CDR3 DNA is TGTGCCAGCAGCGTAGAGGCAGGATCCCCCTACGAGCAGTACTTC. The encoded protein is CASSVEAGSPYEQYF. The complete variable domain, with remaining parts taken from reference TRBV9 and TRBJ2-7, reads DSGVTQTPKHLITATGQRVTLRCSPRSGDLSVYWYQQSLDQGLQFLIQYYNGEERAKGNILERFSAQQFPDLHSELNLSSLELGDSALYFCASSVEAGSPYEQYFGPGTRLTVT.

J is TRBJ2-1 and V is TRBV11-2; 9 positions agree with TRBD2. Looked up from germline, CDR1 is SGHAT and CDR2 is FQNNGV. The trim removed 8 bases at V and 6 bases at J, leaving 8 bases unmatched. This CDR3 contains 14 residues. The CDR3: CASGSSGVRNEQFF. Here the CDR3 DNA reads TGTGCCAGCGGCTCTAGCGGGGTACGCAATGAGCAGTTCTTC.

CDR3 sequence (DNA): TGCGCCAGCAGCCCCAGGGGGTTTGAAGGCGGTTGGGCTTTCTTT. It codes for CASSPRGFEGGWAFF. J is TRBJ1-1 and V is TRBV5-1, with 7 bases fitting TRBD1. Germline CDR1 is SGHRS and CDR2 is YFSETQ. With 4 bases clipped from V and 11 bases from J, the junction kept 17 bases outside the gene matches. This CDR3 has 15 amino acids.

This clone was detected only once. The chain uses TRBV9 and TRBJ1-2; 8 bases line up with TRBD1. The J segment lost 0 bases and the V segment lost 3 bases, leaving 7 bases of the junction unmatched. The CDR3 has 16 residues. Per germline, CDR1 SGDLS and CDR2 YYNGEE. The CDR3 DNA sequence: TGTGCCAGCAGCGCATCATTGACAGGGGCTAACTATGGCTACACCTTC. Translation gives CASSASLTGANYGYTF.

The rearrangement links TRBV9 to TRBJ2-7; 10 positions agree with TRBD2. Germline assignment: CDR1 SGDLS and CDR2 YYNGEE. The CDR3 has 14 amino acids. The trim removed 6 bases at V and 2 bases at J, leaving 5 bases unmatched. The CDR3 DNA follows: TGTGCCAGCAATCCTAGCGGGGGTACCTACGAGCAGTACTTC. Translating gives CASNPSGGTYEQYF.

The chain employs TRBV6-4 and TRBJ2-1; possible D gene TRBD2, 7 bases. The length of the CDR3 is 13 residues. Trimming shortened V by 2 bases and J by 6 bases, and 8 bases separated the two germline ends. Germline V gene sequence: CDR1 MRHNA, CDR2 SNTAGT. CDR3 sequence: CASSDGGANEQFF. The CDR3 DNA sequence: TGTGCCAGCAGTGACGGGGGGGCCAATGAGCAGTTCTTC.